This T cell receptor beta chain was sequenced for a study of OX40 agonist ivuxolimab in advanced cancers. Sequenced by immunoSEQ multiplex PCR; TCRdb stores in-frame clones only, minus some. The table includes 65,000 to 90,000 clones, around 90% detected once. The CDR3 runs to 18 residues. Unmatched junction bases numbered 16, after V lost 5 bases and J lost 4 bases. Germline CDR1 SGHVS, CDR2 FQNEAQ. Sequenced material: CD4+ or CD8+ T cells sorted from blood, taken in a trial of the OX40 agonist ivuxolimab. This TCR derives from an adult with an advanced solid tumor such as melanoma, head and neck, liver or kidney cancer. V gene TRBV7-8 combines with J gene TRBJ2-1; 8 bases are a match to TRBD1. This CDR3 reads CASSPDRVKGFRYNEQFF. The CDR3 bases are TGTGCCAGCAGCCCGGACAGGGTAAAGGGATTCCGTTACAATGAGCAGTTCTTC.